The clone carrying this T cell receptor (beta chain) was detected only a few times. Germline V gene data show CDR1 as DFQATT and CDR2 as SNEGSKA (reference sequence). Trimming removed 5 bases at V and 1 base at J, with 13 bases between. The CDR3 extends over 14 amino acids. This sample was included in a study of T cells in Graves' hyperthyroidism and ophthalmopathy. Amplification of TCR beta CDR3 regions was performed using RNA transcripts as template. The TCR CDR3 was amplified in a first-round RT-PCR using the HTBI primer set. TCRdb reanalysed the multiplex PCR reads using MiXCR and keeps one entry per CDR3 protein. The sample gives over 400,000 distinct CDR3 sequences, approximately 23% of which show up once; about 53% is in the top ten. Extraction of PBMCs used 9 to 10 ml of fresh peripheral blood.

Sequenced material: blood. This sequence was found in a woman in her 70s with Graves' ophthalmopathy. The chain recombines TRBV20-1 with TRBJ2-3; TRBD2 might be the D (6 bases). The CDR3 bases are TGCAGTGCTCGGAGGGCCAGGGGCACAGATACGCAGTATTTT. This encodes CSARRARGTDTQYF.